Presented here are 5 T cell receptor beta chains from one specimen sequenced in a study of T cell changes during pregnancy in multiple sclerosis. The protocol was immunoSEQ multiplex PCR, while the TCRdb copy is restricted to in-frame clones and leaves out a portion. Among 60,000 to 85,000 clones listed, roughly 94% were seen once. Sequenced here: peripheral blood, sampled in the third trimester of pregnancy. All receptors derive from a female donor with multiple sclerosis, enrolled in a pregnancy study.

The J gene is TRBJ2-1, the V gene TRBV29-1, with 12 bases fitting TRBD2. V lost 6 bases and J lost 8; bases outside the gene matches: 5. The CDR3 length is 13 residues. In germline, CDR1 is SQVTM, CDR2 ANQGSEA. CDR3 amino acids: CSVPSGGAYEQFF. In nucleotides, the CDR3 is TGCAGCGTCCCTAGCGGGGGGGCCTATGAGCAGTTCTTC.

This chain connects TRBV7-2 to TRBJ1-1; D ambiguous. The CDR3 loop spans 16 amino acids. V dropped 1 base and J dropped 4 bases, with 16 bases sitting between them. The germline V gene encodes CDR1 SGHTA and CDR2 FQGNSA. The CDR3 nucleotides read TGTGCCAGCAGCTTAGTGCCCCCTCAGGTCTTCACTGAAGCTTTCTTT. Protein sequence: CASSLVPPQVFTEAFF.

This chain connects TRBV9 to TRBJ2-5, with a weak D call TRBD2 (5 bases). The CDR3 has 13 amino acids. V lost 0 bases and J 5 bases, leaving 8 bases between the germline ends. CDR1 is SGDLS and CDR2 is YYNGEE in the germline V gene. CDR3 DNA: TGTGCCAGCAGCGTAGGCTCGGGGGAGACCCAGTACTTC. Its translation: CASSVGSGETQYF.

The V call is TRBV2, the J call TRBJ2-7; D unresolved. V was shortened by 3 bases and J by 5 bases, with 8 bases between the two germline ends. The CDR3 is 12 amino acids. Germline CDR1 reads SNHLY; CDR2 reads FYNNEI. CDR3 sequence (DNA): TGTGCCAGCAGTGAGCAAGCGAACGAGCAGTACTTC. Translation gives CASSEQANEQYF.

The chain employs TRBV18 and TRBJ2-1, with 9 bases matching TRBD2. CDR3 size: 13 residues. The V segment lost 3 bases and the J segment 8 bases; nucleotides outside the gene matches: 2. The germline V gene has CDR1 KGHSH and CDR2 LQKENI. The CDR3 DNA reads TGTGCCAGCTCACCCGCGGGGGGGGATGAGCAGTTCTTC. Its protein product is CASSPAGGDEQFF.